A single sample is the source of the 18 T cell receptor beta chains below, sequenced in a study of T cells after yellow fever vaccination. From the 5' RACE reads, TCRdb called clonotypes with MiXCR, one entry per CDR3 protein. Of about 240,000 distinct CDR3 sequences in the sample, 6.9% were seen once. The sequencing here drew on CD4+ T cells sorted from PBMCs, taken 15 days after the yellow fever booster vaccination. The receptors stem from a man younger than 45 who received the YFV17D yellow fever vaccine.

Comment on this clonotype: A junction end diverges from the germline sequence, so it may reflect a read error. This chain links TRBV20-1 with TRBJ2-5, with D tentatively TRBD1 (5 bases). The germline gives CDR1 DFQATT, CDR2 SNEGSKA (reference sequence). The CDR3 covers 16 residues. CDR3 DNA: TGCTGTGCTAGAGATCTGGCAGGACACCCCGACGAGACCCAGTACTTC. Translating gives CCARDLAGHPDETQYF.

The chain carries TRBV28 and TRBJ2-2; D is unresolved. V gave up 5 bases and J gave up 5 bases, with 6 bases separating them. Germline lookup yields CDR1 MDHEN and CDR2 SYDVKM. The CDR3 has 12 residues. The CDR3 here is CASSGVTGELFF. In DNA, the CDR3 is TGTGCCAGCAGTGGGGTTACCGGGGAGCTGTTTTTT.

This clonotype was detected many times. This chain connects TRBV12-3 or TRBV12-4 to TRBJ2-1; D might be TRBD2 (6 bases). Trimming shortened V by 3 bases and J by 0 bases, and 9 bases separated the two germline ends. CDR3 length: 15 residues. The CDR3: CASSLGGRSYNEQFF. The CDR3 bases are TGTGCCAGCAGTTTGGGAGGACGCTCCTACAATGAGCAGTTCTTC.

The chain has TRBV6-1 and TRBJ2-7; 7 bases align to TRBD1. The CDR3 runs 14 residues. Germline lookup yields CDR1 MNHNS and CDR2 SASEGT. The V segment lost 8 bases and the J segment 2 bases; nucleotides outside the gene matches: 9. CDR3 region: CASSGGQRTYEQYF. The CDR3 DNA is TGTGCCAGCTCAGGGGGACAGCGCACCTACGAGCAGTACTTC.

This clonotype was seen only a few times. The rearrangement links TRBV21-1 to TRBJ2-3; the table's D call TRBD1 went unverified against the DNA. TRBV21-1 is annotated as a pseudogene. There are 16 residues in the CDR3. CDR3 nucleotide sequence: TGTGCCAGCAGCAGACATCCGACAGGGGATCGAGATACGCAGTATTTT. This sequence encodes CASSRHPTGDRDTQYF.

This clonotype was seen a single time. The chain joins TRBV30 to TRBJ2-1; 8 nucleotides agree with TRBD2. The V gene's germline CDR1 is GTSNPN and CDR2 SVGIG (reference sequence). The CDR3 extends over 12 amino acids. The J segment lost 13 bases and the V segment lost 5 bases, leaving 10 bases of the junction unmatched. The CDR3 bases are TGTGCCTGGGACAAGCGGGAGTACATCCAGTTCTTC. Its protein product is CAWDKREYIQFF.

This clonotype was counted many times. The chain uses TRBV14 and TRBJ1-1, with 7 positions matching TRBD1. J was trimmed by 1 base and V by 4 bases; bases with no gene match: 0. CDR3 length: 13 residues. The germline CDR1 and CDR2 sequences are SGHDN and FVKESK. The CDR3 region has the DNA TGTGCCAGCAGCCGGGACAGGAACACTGAAGCTTTCTTT. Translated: CASSRDRNTEAFF.

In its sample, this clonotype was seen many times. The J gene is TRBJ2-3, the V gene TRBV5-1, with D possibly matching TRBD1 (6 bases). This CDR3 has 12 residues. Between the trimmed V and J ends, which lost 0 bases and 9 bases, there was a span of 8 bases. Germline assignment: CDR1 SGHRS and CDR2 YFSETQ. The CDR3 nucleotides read TGCGCCAGCAGCTTGGGACAGGACACGCAGTATTTT. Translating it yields CASSLGQDTQYF.

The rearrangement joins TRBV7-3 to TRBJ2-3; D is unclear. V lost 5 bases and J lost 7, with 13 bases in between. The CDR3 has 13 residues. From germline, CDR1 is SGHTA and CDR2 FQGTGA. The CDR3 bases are TGTGCCAGCAGCGAAACAGAGCTCAATACGCAGTATTTT. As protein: CASSETELNTQYF. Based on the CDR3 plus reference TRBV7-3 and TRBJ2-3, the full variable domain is GAGVSQTPSNKVTEKGKYVELRCDPISGHTALYWYRQSLGQGPEFLIYFQGTGAADDSGLPNDRFFAVRPEGSVSTLKIQRTERGDSAVYLCASSETELNTQYFGPGTRLTVL.

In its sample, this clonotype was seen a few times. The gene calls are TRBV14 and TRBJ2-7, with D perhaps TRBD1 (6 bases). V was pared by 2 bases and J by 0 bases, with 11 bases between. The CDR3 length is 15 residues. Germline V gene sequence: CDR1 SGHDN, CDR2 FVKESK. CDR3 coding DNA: TGTGCCAGCAGCCAACTAGGACAGAGCTCCTACGAGCAGTACTTC. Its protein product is CASSQLGQSSYEQYF.

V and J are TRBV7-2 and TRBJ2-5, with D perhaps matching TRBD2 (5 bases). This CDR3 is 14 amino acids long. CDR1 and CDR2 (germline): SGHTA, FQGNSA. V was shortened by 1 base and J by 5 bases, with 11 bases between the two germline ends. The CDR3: CASSLGLGVETQYF. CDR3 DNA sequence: TGTGCCAGCAGCTTAGGTTTGGGAGTGGAGACCCAGTACTTC.

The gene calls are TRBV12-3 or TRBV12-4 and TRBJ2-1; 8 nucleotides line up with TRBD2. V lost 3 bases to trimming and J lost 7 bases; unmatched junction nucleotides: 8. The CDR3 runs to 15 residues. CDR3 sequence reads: CASSFFLSGANEQFF. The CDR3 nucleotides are TGTGCCAGCAGTTTTTTTCTTAGCGGGGCGAATGAGCAGTTCTTC.

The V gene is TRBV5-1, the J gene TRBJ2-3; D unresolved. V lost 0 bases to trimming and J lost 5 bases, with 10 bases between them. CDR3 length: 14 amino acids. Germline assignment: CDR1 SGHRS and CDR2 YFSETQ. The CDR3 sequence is CASSLVVVGDTQYF. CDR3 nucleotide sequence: TGCGCCAGCAGCTTGGTCGTAGTGGGAGATACGCAGTATTTT.

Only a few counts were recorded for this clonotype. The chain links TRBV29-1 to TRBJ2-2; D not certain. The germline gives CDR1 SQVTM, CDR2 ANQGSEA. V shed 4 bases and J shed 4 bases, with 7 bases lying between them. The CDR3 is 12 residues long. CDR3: CSVVGFTGELFF. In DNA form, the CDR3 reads TGCAGCGTTGTAGGGTTCACCGGGGAGCTGTTTTTT.

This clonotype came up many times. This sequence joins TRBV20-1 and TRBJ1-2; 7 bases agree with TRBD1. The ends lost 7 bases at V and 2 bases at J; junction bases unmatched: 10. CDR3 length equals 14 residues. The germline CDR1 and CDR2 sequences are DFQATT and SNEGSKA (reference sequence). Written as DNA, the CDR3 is TGCAGTGTTCCCTACCGGGACAGCAACTATGGCTACACCTTC. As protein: CSVPYRDSNYGYTF.

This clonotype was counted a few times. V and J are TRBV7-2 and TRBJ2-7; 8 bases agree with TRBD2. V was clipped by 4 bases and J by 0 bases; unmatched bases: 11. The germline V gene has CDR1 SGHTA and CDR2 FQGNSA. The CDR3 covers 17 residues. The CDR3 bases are TGTGCCAGCAGCTCCCCCTCGGGAGGGGTCGTCTCCTACGAGCAGTACTTC. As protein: CASSSPSGGVVSYEQYF.

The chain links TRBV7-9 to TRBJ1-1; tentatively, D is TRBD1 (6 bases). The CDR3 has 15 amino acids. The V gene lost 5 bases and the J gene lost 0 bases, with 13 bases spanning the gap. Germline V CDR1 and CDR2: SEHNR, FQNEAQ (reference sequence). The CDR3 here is CASSPGDIMNTEAFF. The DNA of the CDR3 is TGTGCCAGCAGCCCCGGGGACATAATGAACACTGAAGCTTTCTTT.

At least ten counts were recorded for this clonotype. The CDR3 protein is CASSLKQGATEGYTF. In DNA, the CDR3 is TGTGCCAGCAGCTTAAAACAGGGGGCGACGGAAGGCTACACCTTC. This sequence joins TRBV7-2 and TRBJ1-2, with 9 positions matching TRBD1. J gave up 8 bases and V 2 bases, and 9 bases lay outside the gene matches. Germline V lookup: CDR1 SGHTA, CDR2 FQGNSA. The CDR3 is 15 residues long.